This TCR beta chain was observed in a study of OX40 agonist ivuxolimab in advanced cancers. Study summary: Every 2 weeks, ivuxolimab was infused into the patients intravenously at between 0.01 and 10 mg/kg. Averaging 60 years in age, with a range of about 23 to 79, the cohort was approximately 87% male.

Profiling relied on immunoSEQ multiplex PCR, and the TCRdb table lists in-frame clones only, not all of them. The sample includes about 48,000 clones, 75% to 90% of them seen just once. This TCR was sampled from an adult with an advanced solid tumor such as melanoma, head and neck, liver or kidney cancer. Sequencing was performed on CD4+ or CD8+ T cells sorted from blood, taken in a trial of the OX40 agonist ivuxolimab.

The CDR3 region is CASSYRVPNTEAFF. In nucleotides, the CDR3 is TGTGCCAGCAGCTACAGGGTACCAAACACTGAAGCTTTCTTT. The genes are TRBV28 and TRBJ1-1, with D possibly TRBD1 on 6 matching bases. In germline, CDR1 is MDHEN, CDR2 SYDVKM. This CDR3 is 14 amino acids long. The V end lost 6 bases, the J end lost 2 bases, and 13 bases lay between the germline ends. Together with reference TRBV28 and TRBJ1-1, the CDR3 gives the full variable domain: DVKVTQSSRYLVKRTGEKVFLECVQDMDHENMFWYRQDPGLGLRLIYFSYDVKMKEKGDIPEGYSVSREKKERFSLILESASTNQTSMYLCASSYRVPNTEAFFGQGTRLTVV.